These T cell receptor beta chains were read from a single sample in a study of identical twins. TCRdb re-analysed the 5' RACE reads in MiXCR, keeping a single row per CDR3 protein. Among nearly 650,000 distinct CDR3 sequences listed, 7.1% were seen once. This same sample was also taken into another study, of yellow fever vaccine responses in identical twins.

The sample comprised PBMCs. These receptors came from a woman under 30 in good health. CDR3s include the opening cysteine and the closing phenylalanine or tryptophan. Fields, in order: clone size, V gene, D gene, J gene, CDR3 DNA, CDR3 protein. D genes are given only for firm matches. Rows may omit the clone size; those that give it use once, few, many or a size class.

clone size: .
V gene: TRBV24-1
D gene: .
J gene: TRBJ1-1
CDR3 DNA: TGTGCCACCAGTGGCGCCGGAGACACTGAAGCTTTCTTT
CDR3 protein: CATSGAGDTEAFF

clone size: few
V gene: TRBV7-6
D gene: TRBD2
J gene: TRBJ2-1
CDR3 DNA: TGTGCCAGCAGCCCCATGACTAGCGGGAGATACAATGAGCAGTTCTTC
CDR3 protein: CASSPMTSGRYNEQFF

clone size: few
V gene: TRBV5-6
D gene: TRBD1
J gene: TRBJ1-1
CDR3 DNA: TGTGCCAGCAGCCCTAACGACAGGGTTGAAGCTTTCTTT
CDR3 protein: CASSPNDRVEAFF

clone size: .
V gene: TRBV20-1
D gene: TRBD1
J gene: TRBJ1-5
CDR3 DNA: TGCAGTGCTAGAGTTCCCGGGACAGCGACTTATAGCAATCAGCCCCAGCGTTTT
CDR3 protein: CSARVPGTATYSNQPQRF

clone size: .
V gene: TRBV7-9
D gene: .
J gene: TRBJ2-3
CDR3 DNA: TGTGCCAGCAGCTTAGGCTCGGACTACACAGATACGCAGTATTTT
CDR3 protein: CASSLGSDYTDTQYF

clone size: .
V gene: TRBV2
D gene: .
J gene: TRBJ2-1
CDR3 DNA: TGTGCCAGCAGTGAGGGCACCCTCAATGAGCAGTTCTTC
CDR3 protein: CASSEGTLNEQFF

clone size: many
V gene: TRBV4-2
D gene: TRBD1
J gene: TRBJ1-6
CDR3 DNA: TGTGCCAGCAGCCAAGACGGGACAGGGGGATCACCCCTCCACTTT
CDR3 protein: CASSQDGTGGSPLHF

clone size: many
V gene: TRBV7-9
D gene: .
J gene: TRBJ2-7
CDR3 DNA: TGTGCCAGCAGCGCCTCGGGAGCCTTCTACGAGCAGTACTTC
CDR3 protein: CASSASGAFYEQYF

clone size: .
V gene: TRBV14
D gene: .
J gene: TRBJ2-1
CDR3 DNA: TGTGCCAGCAGCCAAGATGTTGGGCAGGTTTCCTACAATGAGCAGTTCTTC
CDR3 protein: CASSQDVGQVSYNEQFF

clone size: .
V gene: TRBV9
D gene: .
J gene: TRBJ2-1
CDR3 DNA: TGTGCCAGCAGCGCACCCCCCGGGTCCTACAATGAGCAGTTCTTC
CDR3 protein: CASSAPPGSYNEQFF

clone size: .
V gene: TRBV10-2
D gene: .
J gene: TRBJ2-5
CDR3 DNA: TGCGCCAGCACGGGACTCGGAGCGGAGACCCAGTACTTC
CDR3 protein: CASTGLGAETQYF

clone size: many
V gene: TRBV29-1
D gene: TRBD1
J gene: TRBJ1-1
CDR3 DNA: TGCAGCGTGGTACTGGGACAGGGAGGCGTTGAAGCTTTCTTT
CDR3 protein: CSVVLGQGGVEAFF

clone size: .
V gene: TRBV25-1
D gene: TRBD1
J gene: TRBJ2-1
CDR3 DNA: TGTGCCAGCAGTTCGGGACAGGGGCTTAATGAGCAGTTCTTC
CDR3 protein: CASSSGQGLNEQFF

clone size: few
V gene: TRBV3-1
D gene: .
J gene: TRBJ2-2
CDR3 DNA: TGTGCCAGCAGCCAAGATGGGTTGACCGGGGAGCTGTTTTTT
CDR3 protein: CASSQDGLTGELFF